The TCR beta chain under discussion was sequenced for a study of blood T cell repertoires in COVID-19. The germline CDR1 and CDR2 sequences are SGHAT and FQNNGV. This CDR3 region has 12 residues. The V and J ends lost 4 bases and 10 bases respectively, with 11 bases between them. Assay: immunoSEQ multiplex PCR; the TCRdb copy retains only in-frame clones and omits some. This sample has over 50,000 clones, with 90% found just once. The clonotype originates from a human donor with active COVID-19. The donor label of this sample is uncertain. Sequences were obtained from peripheral blood. The rearrangement joins TRBV11-2 to TRBJ2-1; D not certain. DNA of the CDR3: TGTGCCAGCAGCTATTTGGCGGCAGAGCAGTTCTTC. Its translation: CASSYLAAEQFF.